These T cell receptor beta chains were read from a single sample in a study of T cell responses to AZD1222 COVID-19 vaccine. Sequenced by immunoSEQ multiplex PCR; TCRdb stores in-frame clones only, minus some. The table lists approximately 140,000 clones, roughly 90% of them singletons. The sample here was peripheral blood, taken 28 days after the second AZD1222 dose. The receptors were sampled from an adult who received the AZD1222 COVID-19 vaccine. Each CDR3 is given with its conserved first and last residue. A row's size may be missing; if present it is once, few, many or a size class.

CDR3aa: CSVETGSYEQYF
v_gene: TRBV29-1
abundance: -

CDR3aa: CASSFPGQHYEQYF
v_gene: TRBV5-4
abundance: -

CDR3aa: CASNLPLAQETQYF
v_gene: TRBV2
abundance: -

CDR3aa: CASSLSTGENQPQHF
v_gene: TRBV7-8
abundance: -

CDR3aa: CASSGTYEQYF
v_gene: TRBV2
abundance: once

CDR3aa: CASSPQGGRNEQFF
v_gene: TRBV7-7
abundance: -

CDR3aa: CATKIQVTNEKLFF
v_gene: TRBV24-1
abundance: -

CDR3aa: CASSPPGSGIRPLHF
v_gene: TRBV7-8
abundance: once

CDR3aa: CASSQTGNTEAFF
v_gene: TRBV6-5
abundance: -

CDR3aa: CASSQRTGGLNEQFF
v_gene: TRBV4-1
abundance: -

CDR3aa: CASTAGTVAAINTEAFF
v_gene: TRBV19
abundance: -

CDR3aa: CASSKEGAGGDEQFF
v_gene: TRBV21-1
abundance: -

CDR3aa: CASKEGHRLSSYEQYF
v_gene: TRBV2
abundance: -

CDR3aa: CASSVGGRWDEQYF
v_gene: TRBV9
abundance: -

CDR3aa: CASSQQGFGNTIYF
v_gene: TRBV11-2
abundance: -

CDR3aa: CASSRLTPSRSYEQYF
v_gene: TRBV7-9
abundance: -

CDR3aa: CASSQDVPSSGVPWSYNEQFF
v_gene: TRBV3-1/TRBV3-2
abundance: -